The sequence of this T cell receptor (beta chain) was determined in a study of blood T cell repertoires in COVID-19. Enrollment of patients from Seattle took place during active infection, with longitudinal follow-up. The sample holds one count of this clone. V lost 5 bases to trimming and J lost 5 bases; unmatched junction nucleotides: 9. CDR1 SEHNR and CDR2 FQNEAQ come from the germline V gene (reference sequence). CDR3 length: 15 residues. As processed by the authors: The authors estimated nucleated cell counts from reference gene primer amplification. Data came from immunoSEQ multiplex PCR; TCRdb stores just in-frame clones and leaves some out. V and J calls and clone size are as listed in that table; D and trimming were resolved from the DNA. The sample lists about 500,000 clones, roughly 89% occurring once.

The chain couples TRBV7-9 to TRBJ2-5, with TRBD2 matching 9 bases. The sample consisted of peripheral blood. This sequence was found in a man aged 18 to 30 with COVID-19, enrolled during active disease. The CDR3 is CASSPGAGGSETQYF. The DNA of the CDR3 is TGTGCCAGCAGCCCCGGGGCGGGAGGGTCGGAGACCCAGTACTTC. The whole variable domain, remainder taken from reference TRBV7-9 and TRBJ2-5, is DTGVSQNPRHKITKRGQNVTFRCDPISEHNRLYWYRQTLGQGPEFLTYFQNEAQLEKSRLLSDRFSAERPKGSFSTLEIQRTEQGDSAMYLCASSPGAGGSETQYFGPGTRLLVL.